Listed below are T cell receptor beta chains from one sample, sequenced in a study of T-cell reconstitution after alpha-beta-depleted transplantation in children. TCRdb called the PCR reads again in MiXCR, with one record for every CDR3 protein. This table has around 340,000 distinct CDR3 sequences, 13% appearing once. Sequencing used PBMCs, obtained from the stem cell graft. These receptors were taken from a human donor who donated a stem cell graft to a child with Fanconi anemia. Each CDR3 is given with its conserved first and last residue. The D gene is left open where the match is weak. Only part of the rows carry a size: once, few, many, or a class if the clone is expanded.

j_gene | d_gene | abundance | v_gene | CDR3nt | CDR3aa
TRBJ2-1 | . | many | TRBV28 | TGTGCCAGCAGTTCCCAGCCCAGAGGGGGGAATGAGCAGTTCTTC | CASSSQPRGGNEQFF
TRBJ2-1 | . | few | TRBV28 | TGTGCCACCTACCTGGGGCTAGAGGGCAATGAGCAGTTCTTC | CATYLGLEGNEQFF
TRBJ1-3 | . | few | TRBV9 | TGTGCCAGCAGCGCGGCCCGCTCTGGAAACACCATATATTTT | CASSAARSGNTIYF
TRBJ1-4 | TRBD1 | few | TRBV7-2 | TGTGCCAGCAGCTCCCGGACAGGGGCCTCAACTAATGAAAAACTGTTTTTT | CASSSRTGASTNEKLFF
TRBJ1-2 | TRBD1 | many | TRBV5-1 | TGCGCCAGCAACGCCAGAGGGGGCTTGGAATATGGCTACACCTTC | CASNARGGLEYGYTF
TRBJ2-1 | . | . | TRBV3-1 | TGTGCCAGCAGCCCAGGAATGACCCATTCCTACAATGAGCAGTTCTTC | CASSPGMTHSYNEQFF
TRBJ2-1 | TRBD1 | many | TRBV5-1 | TGCGCCAGCAGCTCTACAGGGGGCAATGAGCAGTTCTTC | CASSSTGGNEQFF
TRBJ2-1 | TRBD2 | many | TRBV29-1 | TGCAGCGTGGGGAGCGGGGACTACAATGAGCAGTTCTTC | CSVGSGDYNEQFF
TRBJ2-7 | TRBD2 | . | TRBV7-9 | TGTGCCAGCAGCTCAAAAGAGAGACTAGCGGGAGGAGAGCAGTACTTC | CASSSKERLAGGEQYF
TRBJ2-7 | . | . | TRBV15 | TGTGCCACCAGTTATGGTCTACTAGGCGAGCAGTACTTC | CATSYGLLGEQYF
TRBJ1-1 | . | many | TRBV2 | TGTGCCAGCAGTGCAGGGGATACTGAAGCTTTCTTT | CASSAGDTEAFF
TRBJ1-1 | . | few | TRBV7-9 | TGTGCCAGCAGCGTCGACAGAGAAGCTTTCTTT | CASSVDREAFF
TRBJ1-1 | . | . | TRBV7-9 | TGTGCCAGCAGCTCATTACGGGGAAACGATGAAGCTTTCTTT | CASSSLRGNDEAFF
TRBJ2-1 | . | medium-sized | TRBV11-2 | TGTGCCAGCAGCTTCGGGGACAATGAGCAGTTCTTC | CASSFGDNEQFF
TRBJ1-1 | . | many | TRBV19 | TGTGCCAGTAGTCTCGAAGTAGGGATGAACACTGAAGCTTTCTTT | CASSLEVGMNTEAFF
TRBJ1-2 | TRBD1 | many | TRBV6-5 | TGTGCCAGCAGCTCAGGGGGTAAGGGCTACACCTTC | CASSSGGKGYTF
TRBJ2-2 | TRBD2 | . | TRBV9 | TGTGCCAGCAGCAAGACTAGCGGGGGGGCCAGAGTCGGGGAGCTGTTTTTT | CASSKTSGGARVGELFF
TRBJ2-1 | . | . | TRBV6-1 | TGTGCCAGCGGGCCGCGGCAGACAAGCTCCTACAATGAGCAGTTCTTC | CASGPRQTSSYNEQFF
TRBJ1-1 | . | many | TRBV5-1 | TGCGCTTCCGGGCAGACGAACACTGAAGCTTTCTTT | CASGQTNTEAFF
TRBJ2-7 | . | many | TRBV6-6 | TGTGCCAGCAGTAGTTGGGGGCCCGGGTACGAGCAGTACTTC | CASSSWGPGYEQYF
TRBJ2-4 | . | few | TRBV5-1 | TGCGCCAGCAGCTCAAGGGGGGCGCTTAAAAACATTCAGTACTTC | CASSSRGALKNIQYF
TRBJ1-1 | . | few | TRBV5-1 | TGCGCCAGCAGCACGACTTCGAGGAACACTGAAGCTTTCTTT | CASSTTSRNTEAFF
TRBJ1-1 | . | many | TRBV10-3 | TGTGCCATCAGTGGCGAAGGCGGGAACACTGAAGCTTTCTTT | CAISGEGGNTEAFF
TRBJ2-2 | TRBD2 | many | TRBV12-3/TRBV12-4 | TGTGCCACCCTAGCCGGGGGGGCGAACACCGGGGAGCTGTTTTTT | CATLAGGANTGELFF
TRBJ2-5 | . | few | TRBV5-1 | TGCGCCAGCAGCTCTCCCCGGGTGGCCCCGGAGACCCAGTACTTC | CASSSPRVAPETQYF
TRBJ1-2 | . | . | TRBV5-5 | TGTGCCAGCAGCCCTGGCCAAGGGCCTATCTATGGCTACACCTTC | CASSPGQGPIYGYTF
TRBJ2-3 | . | many | TRBV5-1 | TGCGCCAGCAGCTACTCGGACGCTAGCACAGATACGCAGTATTTT | CASSYSDASTDTQYF
TRBJ2-1 | TRBD1 | . | TRBV29-1 | TGCCTGACGGGACAGGGAAATGAGCAGTTCTTC | CLTGQGNEQFF
TRBJ2-2 | TRBD1 | few | TRBV5-1 | TGCGCCAGCAGCTTTGGACAGGGACTCACCGGGGAGCTGTTTTTT | CASSFGQGLTGELFF
TRBJ1-5 | . | many | TRBV11-2 | TGTGCCAGCAGCCCATCTGGGGCCGGCAATCAGCCCCAGCATTTT | CASSPSGAGNQPQHF
TRBJ2-7 | . | many | TRBV10-3 | TGTGCCATCAGTGAGTCGTTAGTTATCTACGAGCAGTACTTC | CAISESLVIYEQYF
TRBJ1-1 | . | . | TRBV6-1 | TGTGCCAGCACCCCAACTCTGAACACTGAAGCTTTCTTT | CASTPTLNTEAFF
TRBJ1-4 | TRBD1 | many | TRBV6-2/TRBV6-3 | TGTGCCAGCAAAATCGACGGGACAGGGAGTGAAAAACTGTTTTTT | CASKIDGTGSEKLFF
TRBJ2-6 | . | few | TRBV28 | TGTGCCAGCCTAACAACAGTCTCTGGGGCCAACGTCCTGACTTTC | CASLTTVSGANVLTF
TRBJ2-6 | . | once | TRBV28 | TGTGCCAGCGGGACCGAAGACTCTGGGGCCAACGTCCTGACTTTC | CASGTEDSGANVLTF
TRBJ1-5 | . | few | TRBV7-9 | TGTGCCAGCAGCCTTACCTCCCAGCCCAATCAGCCCCAGCATTTT | CASSLTSQPNQPQHF